This T cell receptor beta chain was obtained from a study of blood T cells in healthy people across ages. Combining a sample-barcoded 5' primer with a J-beta primer mix, a second PCR ran for roughly 7 to 12 cycles. A single record per CDR3 protein comes from TCRdb applying MiXCR to the 5' RACE reads. Of approximately 800,000 distinct CDR3 sequences in the sample, around 50% were seen once. This CDR3 is built from 14 residues. Germline assignment: CDR1 MGHDK and CDR2 SYGVNS. V lost 3 bases to trimming and J lost 7 bases, with 10 bases between them. J is TRBJ1-6 and V is TRBV25-1; D ambiguous. The receptor was isolated from an older man in good health. Sequencing was done on a sample of blood. CDR3 in amino acids: CASSDLLENSPLHF. In DNA, the CDR3 is TGTGCCAGCAGTGACCTTTTGGAAAATTCACCCCTCCACTTT.